This entry features one T cell receptor (beta chain) sequence. Antigen specificity is unknown. This sample was taken from a study of beta chain features in type 1 diabetes. Whole-study context: Patients looked much like healthy donors when it came to age, gender and cell yields.

The whole isolated RNA underwent reverse transcription, so sequencing captured expressed TCRB transcripts. TCRdb's table, derived via immunoSEQ multiplex PCR, lists solely in-frame clones and lacks some. The sample shows fewer than 45,000 clones, approximately 62% of them seen only once. Study-wide findings and caveats: All four CD4+ subsets from Type 1 diabetes patients carried moderately but significantly shorter TCRB CDR3s. Comparison showed that naive, central memory and Treg TCRB repertoires appeared more similar among patients than among healthy donors.

This CDR3 has 13 residues. Trimming stripped 0 bases from V and 8 bases from J, with 11 bases between. The germline V gene encodes CDR1 SGHNT and CDR2 YYREEE (reference sequence). The sample consisted of Tregs from blood. This chain uses TRBV5-4 with TRBJ1-2; no definite D call. This receptor was identified in a man in his thirties or forties with type 1 diabetes. Some clones in this sample may be carry-over from other donors' samples. The CDR3 coding sequence is TGTGCCAGCAGCTTGGACAGCAGTCGGGGCTACACCTTC. Amino acids: CASSLDSSRGYTF. Full variable domain (missing parts from reference TRBV5-4 and TRBJ1-2): ETGVTQSPTHLIKTRGQQVTLRCSSQSGHNTVSWYQQALGQGPQFIFQYYREEENGRGNFPPRFSGLQFPNYSSELNVNALELDDSALYLCASSLDSSRGYTFGSGTRLTVV.